One sample yielded the 10 T cell receptor beta chains listed below, sequenced in a study of CD8+ T cells in alopecia areata. cDNA serving as the sequencing template came from extracted, reverse transcribed RNA. The method was immunoSEQ multiplex PCR; TCRdb's version includes in-frame clones alone and lacks a portion of them. Among around 50,000 clones, around 96% were seen once, and the ten largest hold roughly 25%. The specimen was CD8+ T cells sorted from blood, collected at week 0. Receptors were obtained from a human donor with alopecia areata.

The rearrangement uses TRBV7-3 and TRBJ1-2; TRBD1 agrees at 11 bases. V was clipped by 2 bases and J by 4 bases; unmatched bases: 0. The CDR3 sequence is 14 residues long. Germline-derived CDR1 and CDR2 are SGHTA and FQGTGA. CDR3 bases: TGTGCCAGCAGCTTAGGGACAGGGGGCTATGGCTACACCTTC. It is translated as CASSLGTGGYGYTF.

The gene calls are TRBV12-5 and TRBJ2-7; 7 bases are a match to TRBD1. Unmatched junction bases numbered 12, after V lost 3 bases and J lost 1 base. Germline assignment: CDR1 LGHNT and CDR2 FRNRAP. The CDR3 is made up of 17 amino acids. CDR3 loop: CASGFHLPGQHSYEQYF. In DNA form, the CDR3 reads TGTGCTAGTGGTTTCCATTTACCGGGACAGCATTCCTACGAGCAGTACTTC.

This sequence joins TRBV29-1 and TRBJ1-4, with TRBD1 as a possible D gene (5 bases). The germline gives CDR1 SQVTM, CDR2 ANQGSEA. The ends were cut back, 2 bases at V and 8 bases at J, with 12 bases in the middle. The CDR3 consists of 13 residues. The CDR3 DNA is TGCAGCGTTGAACAGGGTTCGCGGGAAAAACTGTTTTTT. This sequence encodes CSVEQGSREKLFF.

The V gene is TRBV29-1, the J gene TRBJ2-7, with a possible D match to TRBD2 (5 bases). Germline lookup yields CDR1 SQVTM and CDR2 ANQGSEA. The CDR3 loop spans 13 amino acids. Between the trimmed V and J ends, which lost 6 bases and 3 bases, there was a span of 15 bases. The chain's CDR3 is CSVDNGVHYEQYF. CDR3 bases: TGCAGCGTAGATAACGGGGTACACTACGAGCAGTACTTC.

The chain uses TRBV4-1 and TRBJ2-7; 7 bases align to TRBD2. After removal of 0 bases from V and 1 base from J, the junction contained 3 bases not matched to a gene. Germline loops: CDR1 MGHRA, CDR2 YSYEKL. The CDR3 has 15 amino acids. The CDR3 region is CASSQEASGSYEQYF. CDR3 bases: TGCGCCAGCAGCCAAGAGGCTAGCGGATCCTACGAGCAGTACTTC.

The rearrangement uses TRBV7-9 and TRBJ2-3, with a weak D call TRBD2 (6 bases). This CDR3 comprises 13 residues. The germline V gene encodes CDR1 SEHNR and CDR2 FQNEAQ (reference sequence). V was pared by 3 bases and J by 6 bases, with 10 bases between. CDR3 sequence (DNA): TGTGCCAGCAGCTTGGGGGGAATGGATACGCAGTATTTT. Its translation: CASSLGGMDTQYF.

The chain couples TRBV4-3 to TRBJ1-2; the D gene is possibly TRBD1 (6 bases). Trimming cost V 1 base and J 2 bases, with 11 bases left between them. CDR1 and CDR2 (germline): LGHNA, YSLEER. CDR3 length equals 15 residues. The chain's CDR3 is CASSQGSGANYGYTF. CDR3 coding DNA: TGCGCCAGCAGCCAAGGGTCAGGGGCGAACTATGGCTACACCTTC.

The chain couples TRBV19 to TRBJ1-1, with D unclear. The germline V gene has CDR1 LNHDA and CDR2 SQIVND (reference sequence). This CDR3 is built from 13 residues. The V end lost 2 bases, the J end lost 0 bases, and 4 bases lay between the germline ends. CDR3 sequence (DNA): TGTGCCAGTAGTATATACCTGAACACTGAAGCTTTCTTT. The encoded protein is CASSIYLNTEAFF.

The rearrangement uses TRBV14 and TRBJ2-2; D assignment may be TRBD1 or TRBD2 (5 bases each). Germline V gene lookup returns CDR1 SGHDN and CDR2 FVKESK. The ends were cut back, 7 bases at V and 0 bases at J, with 15 bases in the middle. CDR3 size: 16 residues. CDR3 sequence: CASTPGSISNTGELFF. Here the CDR3 DNA reads TGTGCCAGCACCCCAGGGAGCATTTCGAACACCGGGGAGCTGTTTTTT.

The chain uses TRBV25-1 and TRBJ2-7; D is unclear. The CDR3 consists of 14 residues. CDR1 is MGHDK, CDR2 SYGVNS, per germline. V was pared by 3 bases and J by 6 bases, with 15 bases between. CDR3 protein: CASSDWSGRGEQYF. CDR3 DNA sequence: TGTGCCAGCAGTGATTGGTCTGGGCGAGGCGAGCAGTACTTC.